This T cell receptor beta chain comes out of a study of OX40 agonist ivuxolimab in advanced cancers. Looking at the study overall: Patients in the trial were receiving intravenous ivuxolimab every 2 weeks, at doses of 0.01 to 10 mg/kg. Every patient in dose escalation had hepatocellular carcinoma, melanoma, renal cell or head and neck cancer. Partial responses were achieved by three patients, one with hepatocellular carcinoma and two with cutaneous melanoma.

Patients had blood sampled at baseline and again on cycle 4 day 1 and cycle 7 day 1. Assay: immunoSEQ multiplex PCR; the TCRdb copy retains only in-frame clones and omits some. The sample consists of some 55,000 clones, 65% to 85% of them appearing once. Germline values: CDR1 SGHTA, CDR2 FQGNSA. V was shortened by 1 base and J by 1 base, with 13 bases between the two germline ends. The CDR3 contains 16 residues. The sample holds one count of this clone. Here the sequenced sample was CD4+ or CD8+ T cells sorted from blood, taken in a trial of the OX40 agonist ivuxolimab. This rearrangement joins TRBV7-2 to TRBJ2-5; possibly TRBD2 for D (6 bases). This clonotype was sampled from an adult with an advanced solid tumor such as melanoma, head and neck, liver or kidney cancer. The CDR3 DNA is TGTGCCAGCAGCTTAGAAAGTAGCGGAGCCCAAGAGACCCAGTACTTC. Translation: CASSLESSGAQETQYF.